The 15 T cell receptor beta chains reported below all come from one sample, sequenced in a study of neurological immune-mediated disorders. From the 5' RACE reads, TCRdb called clonotypes with MiXCR, one entry per CDR3 protein. Of about 55,000 distinct CDR3 sequences in the sample, 4% were seen once. The sequencing input was CD4+ T cells from blood. The receptors were sampled from a woman aged 40 to 49 with multiple sclerosis.

This clonotype appeared many times. The genes are TRBV6-5 and TRBJ1-2, with D perhaps matching TRBD1 (5 bases). The CDR3 runs 14 residues. V dropped 6 bases and J dropped 8 bases, with 19 bases sitting between them. Germline loops: CDR1 MNHEY, CDR2 SVGAGI. The CDR3 nucleotides read TGTGCCAGCAGGGATACGGGGGTTTCTTGGGGCTACACCTTC. Translated, it gives CASRDTGVSWGYTF.

Ten or more counts support this clonotype. V is TRBV2 and J is TRBJ2-7; D perhaps matches TRBD2 (5 bases). CDR1 is SNHLY, CDR2 FYNNEI, per germline. CDR3 length: 13 amino acids. Trimming stripped 5 bases from V and 4 bases from J, with 12 bases between. CDR3 DNA: TGTGCCAGCAGTCGGGGAAGAGGATACGAGCAGTACTTC. Translation: CASSRGRGYEQYF.

This clonotype has ten or more counts. This sequence joins TRBV7-9 and TRBJ2-1; 8 positions match TRBD2. The length of the CDR3 is 17 residues. Germline V gene lookup returns CDR1 SEHNR and CDR2 FQNEAQ (reference sequence). Trimming took 5 bases from V and 2 from J; bases not matched to a gene: 11. CDR3 sequence (DNA): TGTGCCAGCAGCCCCTTGATGGGACTAGTAGCCTACAATGAGCAGTTCTTC. Its translation: CASSPLMGLVAYNEQFF.

This clonotype appeared many times. The chain combines TRBV7-9 with TRBJ1-1, with D tentatively TRBD1 (6 bases). Germline V gives CDR1 SEHNR, CDR2 FQNEAQ (reference sequence). The CDR3 loop spans 15 amino acids. V shed 3 bases and J shed 5 bases, with 16 bases lying between them. CDR3 bases: TGTGCCAGCAGCTTGGGGGGGGCCTTGGAGACTGAAGCTTTCTTT. It is translated as CASSLGGALETEAFF. The complete variable domain, with remaining parts taken from reference TRBV7-9 and TRBJ1-1, reads DTGVSQNPRHKITKRGQNVTFRCDPISEHNRLYWYRQTLGQGPEFLTYFQNEAQLEKSRLLSDRFSAERPKGSFSTLEIQRTEQGDSAMYLCASSLGGALETEAFFGQGTRLTVV.

The table lists this clonotype with many counts. The chain recombines TRBV4-2 with TRBJ2-3; possibly TRBD1 for D (6 bases). The CDR3 is made up of 14 amino acids. V lost 4 bases and J lost 6, with 14 bases in between. Germline V gives CDR1 LGHNA, CDR2 YNFKEQ. For the CDR3, the DNA is TGTGCCAGCAGCCCCCGGGATACAGGGGATACGCAGTATTTT. This translates into CASSPRDTGDTQYF.

In this sample, this clonotype turned up many times. V is TRBV20-1 and J is TRBJ1-2; D unresolved. The germline gives CDR1 DFQATT, CDR2 SNEGSKA (reference sequence). V dropped 5 bases and J dropped 5 bases, with 15 bases sitting between them. This CDR3 is built from 13 residues. CDR3 residues: CSALAPEGYGYTF. CDR3 bases: TGCAGTGCTCTAGCCCCCGAAGGGTATGGCTACACCTTC.

The sample holds many counts of this clonotype. This chain uses TRBV6-2 or TRBV6-3 with TRBJ2-5; TRBD2 might be the D (5 bases). The CDR3 consists of 16 residues. V dropped 1 base and J dropped 5 bases, with 17 bases sitting between them. Germline-derived CDR1 and CDR2 are MNHEY and SVGEGT. The CDR3 nucleotides read TGTGCCAGCAGTTACTTCATCGCCCTGGACTGGGAGACCCAGTACTTC. Translating it yields CASSYFIALDWETQYF.

This clonotype was seen many times. The V and J genes are TRBV11-2 and TRBJ2-1; the D gene could be TRBD1 or TRBD2 (5 bases each). This CDR3 comprises 13 residues. The ends were cut back, 0 bases at V and 13 bases at J, with 13 bases in the middle. Germline V gene sequence: CDR1 SGHAT, CDR2 FQNNGV. Here the CDR3 DNA reads TGTGCCAGCAGCTTAGATCAGCCTAGGGACCAGTTCTTC. Translated, it gives CASSLDQPRDQFF. The whole variable domain, remainder taken from reference TRBV11-2 and TRBJ2-1, is EAGVAQSPRYKIIEKRQSVAFWCNPISGHATLYWYQQILGQGPKLLIQFQNNGVVDDSQLPKDRFSAERLKGVDSTLKIQPAKLEDSAVYLCASSLDQPRDQFFGPGTRLTVL.

This clonotype was counted at least ten times. The chain recombines TRBV5-1 with TRBJ2-7, with 8 bases aligning to TRBD1. The CDR3 has 14 amino acids. The trim removed 4 bases at V and 4 bases at J, leaving 7 bases unmatched. Germline V lookup: CDR1 SGHRS, CDR2 YFSETQ. The CDR3 nucleotides read TGCGCCAGCAGCCGGGGACAGGTGGGTTACGAGCAGTACTTC. Protein product: CASSRGQVGYEQYF.

This clonotype was detected ten times or more. The V gene is TRBV20-1, the J gene TRBJ1-5, with 7 bases that match TRBD1. The CDR3 runs 12 residues. V dropped 5 bases and J dropped 7; count of bases not matched to a gene: 5. Germline-derived CDR1 and CDR2 are DFQATT and SNEGSKA (reference sequence). The CDR3 nucleotides read TGCAGTGCTGAGACAGGGAGGCAGCCCCAGCATTTT. Translated, it gives CSAETGRQPQHF.

This clonotype appeared many times. A read error may produce the germline difference seen at one junction end. CDR3 nucleotide sequence: TGCGCCAGCAGTTTGGGGGGGTACTATGAGCAGTTCTTC. Translated, it gives CASSLGGYYEQFF. This chain uses TRBV5-1 with TRBJ2-1, with 7 bases aligning to TRBD2. The CDR3 sequence is 13 residues long. Germline V gene data show CDR1 as SGHRS and CDR2 as YFSETQ.

This clonotype occurred many times. V is TRBV10-3 and J is TRBJ2-3, with TRBD1 matching over 7 bases. Trimming took 6 bases from V and 0 from J; bases not matched to a gene: 9. CDR3 length: 16 residues. Looked up from germline, CDR1 is ENHRY and CDR2 is SYGVKD. The CDR3: CAIRPMTGLSTDTQYF. The CDR3 nucleotides are TGTGCCATCAGACCTATGACAGGGTTGAGCACAGATACGCAGTATTTT.

This clonotype was detected ten times or more. The chain recombines TRBV6-6 with TRBJ2-7; no clear D. V lost 4 bases and J lost 5, with 15 bases in between. The V gene's germline CDR1 is MNHNY and CDR2 SVGAGI (reference sequence). The CDR3 loop spans 14 amino acids. Here the CDR3 reads CASSWNSRSNEQYF. CDR3 DNA sequence: TGTGCCAGCAGTTGGAACAGCCGTAGCAACGAGCAGTACTTC.

This clonotype has only a few counts. The rearrangement links TRBV19 to TRBJ1-6; 7 nucleotides align to TRBD1. CDR3 size: 16 residues. The ends lost 4 bases at V and 7 bases at J; junction bases unmatched: 10. Per the germline V gene, CDR1 is LNHDA and CDR2 is SQIVND (reference sequence). The CDR3 DNA follows: TGTGCCAGTAGTACCCAGAACAGGGGATACAATTCACCCCTCCACTTT. This gives the protein CASSTQNRGYNSPLHF.

This clonotype is medium-sized by share. The chain combines TRBV20-1 with TRBJ2-7, with TRBD2 matching 9 bases. Germline CDR1 and CDR2: DFQATT and SNEGSKA (reference sequence). Trimming removed 2 bases from V and 6 bases from J; junction bases left unmatched: 11. The CDR3 consists of 15 residues. Written as DNA, the CDR3 is TGCAGTGCTAGATTACCGGGACTAGCTCTTGCCGAGCAGTACTTC. Amino acid sequence: CSARLPGLALAEQYF.